Detailed here is one TCR beta chain. The entry originates in a study of blood T cell repertoires in COVID-19. Data came from immunoSEQ multiplex PCR; TCRdb stores just in-frame clones and leaves some out. This sample has roughly 49,000 clones, with less than 90% found just once. This TCR derives from a human donor in a cohort sampled during active COVID-19. The sequenced sample was peripheral blood.

DNA for the CDR3: TGTGCCAGCACCACGTCGGGGACTAGCGTCGATACGCAGTATTTT. Protein sequence: CASTTSGTSVDTQYF. The chain recombines TRBV28 with TRBJ2-3; 10 nucleotides line up with TRBD2. Germline CDR1 MDHEN, CDR2 SYDVKM. Unmatched junction bases numbered 10, after V lost 7 bases and J lost 6 bases. The CDR3 length is 15 residues.